One and the same sample provided the 3 T cell receptor beta chains below, sequenced in a study of shared clonotypes between healthy human individuals. Naivety among CD8 cells was defined by CD45RO negativity and positive CCR7 selection, thereby excluding terminally differentiated effector memory CD45RA+ cells. TCRdb's table, derived via immunoSEQ multiplex PCR, lists solely in-frame clones and lacks some. This sample carries approximately 740,000 clones, roughly 92% of them seen once, and the ten largest clones take less than 25%. The sequenced sample consisted of naive CD8+ T cells sorted from blood. All receptors derive from a young man in good health.

V and J are TRBV12-5 and TRBJ1-2, with TRBD1 matching over 7 bases. J gave up 4 bases and V 1 base, and 6 bases lay outside the gene matches. CDR1 is LGHNT, CDR2 FRNRAP, per germline. The CDR3 is 15 residues long. The CDR3 DNA reads TGTGCTAGTGGTTTGGGACAGGGAAACTTCTATGGCTACACCTTC. Its translation: CASGLGQGNFYGYTF.

V usage is TRBV19 and J usage is TRBJ2-3; D is uncertain. The CDR3 runs to 15 residues. V shed 8 bases and J shed 2 bases, with 17 bases lying between them. Germline CDR1 is LNHDA and CDR2 is SQIVND (reference sequence). The CDR3 is CASAMVGIPTDTQYF. Here the CDR3 DNA reads TGTGCCAGTGCGATGGTGGGCATCCCCACAGATACGCAGTATTTT.

V and J are TRBV7-6 and TRBJ2-5; D unclear. The CDR3 is made up of 13 amino acids. Germline CDR1 and CDR2: SGHVS and FNYEAQ. Trimming stripped 5 bases from V and 4 bases from J, with 11 bases between. This CDR3 is CASSPPMGETQYF. CDR3 DNA sequence: TGTGCCAGCAGCCCGCCTATGGGAGAGACCCAGTACTTC.